This T cell receptor (beta chain) stems from a study of T cell repertoires in cytomegalovirus infection (dated by TCRdb to about 2019). A note on the overall study: Alongside well-studied HLA-B-restricted epitopes, the peptide stimulations were aimed at recently identified HLA-C-restricted CMV epitopes, whose presentation resists viral immunomodulation. The HLA type of each donor mattered for the analysis, because public TCR beta signatures pointed to carriage of CMV infection along with the matching HLA type.

TCRdb lists the instrument as Illumina HiSeq 1500. In-frame beta chains were kept once TCRdb had trimmed the public reads at Q25 with fastp and called clones with MiXCR. Each CDR3 protein appears once, grouped with its most common genes and DNA. The sample table contains about 340,000 distinct CDR3 sequences; only one count was recorded for 25% to 35% of them. Over 15% of the sample belongs to the ten largest clones. The germline V gene specifies MDHEN as CDR1 and SYDVKM as CDR2. The CDR3 measures 20 amino acids from cysteine to phenylalanine. The only DNA kept is the CDR3, 60 bases in frame from the first base. V is cut back by 4 bases and J by 5 bases, with 20 bases in the junction unmatched. A few counts support this clonotype. Its antigen specificity is not known. No much larger clonotype is one base removed from it; base qualities were not supplied. This sample's treatment or condition label indicates: in vitro stimulation with specific CMV peptide epitopes to enrich CMV-specific T cells.

The full study reports these points: In both this cohort and an independent approximately 400-donor cohort, the cumulative frequency of public TCR beta family members distinguished carriers of CMV infection plus the relevant HLA type. The ex vivo response was dominated by HLA-C-restricted CMV-specific TCR beta clonotypes, which also provided the single most frequent clonotype in two of eight donors.

This material consisted of cultured PBMCs, taken from culture after CMV antigen stimulation. The receptor was isolated from a human donor in good health (CMV status not recorded). Some clones in this sample may be carry-over from other donors' samples. The chain is encoded by TRBV28 joined to TRBJ2-7; 13 nucleotides in the junction match TRBD2. The DNA is TGTGCCAGCAGTTCAACAACCAGCGGGACTAGCGGGAACCTCGACCACGAGCAGTACTTC. This sequence encodes CASSSTTSGTSGNLDHEQYF.